This T cell receptor (beta chain) is from a study of blood T cell repertoires in COVID-19. Profiled with immunoSEQ multiplex PCR; TCRdb holds only in-frame clones, not every one. This table has a few hundred thousand clones, approximately 81% appearing once. The germline gives CDR1 WSHSY, CDR2 SAAADI. V was clipped by 8 bases and J by 7 bases, with 26 bases between them. The CDR3 is made up of 16 amino acids. The genes are TRBV10-2 and TRBJ1-2, with TRBD1 as a possible D gene (5 bases). The TCR comes from a woman aged 18-30 years with acute or convalescent COVID-19. Sequencing used peripheral blood. The CDR3 DNA is TGCGCCAGCCCCAAGAGCAGGGTTTTGTCGGTGTTTGGCTACACCTTC. Amino acids: CASPKSRVLSVFGYTF.